This T cell receptor (beta chain) was documented in a study of cytomegalovirus exposure and HLA in healthy donors. On the study more broadly: Inside one of the first data releases sat about 85 million unique TCRs taken from HLA-typed donors. Study-level findings and limits: Later on, an analysis showed TCR association rates differing by HLA locus, with DRB1 the most and HLA-C the fewest.

Regarding this clone: Its specificity is unknown.

Germline V gene data show CDR1 as ENHRY and CDR2 as SYGVKD. The CDR3 covers 15 residues. V was trimmed by 2 bases and J by 8 bases, leaving 18 bases between them. 13 Jbeta primers and 60 Vbeta primers were used for the PCR. This table comes from immunoSEQ multiplex PCR, and its TCRdb copy is limited to in-frame clones, with some not included. In the table there are 130,000 or so clones, 60% to 80% of which are singletons. Sequenced: PBMCs. The gene calls are TRBV10-3 and TRBJ1-2; D possibly corresponds to TRBD1 (6 bases). The sequence was obtained from a man in his forties or fifties in good health and CMV-seronegative. CDR3 nucleotides: TGTGCCATCAGTGAGCAGGGGCAAACCTTTGGAGGCTACACCTTC. Residues: CAISEQGQTFGGYTF.